One T cell receptor (beta chain) is described in this entry. Which antigen it targets is not known. Base-call qualities are not available, and no considerably larger clone is one nucleotide away. These data belong to a study of control samples from healthy donors and cancer patients (TCRdb year 2020). Trimming removed 6 bases from V and 5 bases from J, leaving 13 bases between the germline ends. The germline V gene encodes CDR1 MNHEY and CDR2 SVGAGI. The CDR3 covers 13 residues, taking in both the cysteine and the phenylalanine. Only the CDR3 part of the read is kept: 39 bases, read in frame from the first base. The receptor library was made with the immunoSEQ multiplex PCR assay. TCRdb's version of the immuneACCESS table is confined to in-frame rearrangements and falls short of the full clone set. An unresolved V gene accounts for under half of the shortfall where checked; the remainder is of unknown origin. Recorded for this sample are about 94,000 clones; 90% of them occurred a single time. 3.5% to 4.5% of the sample rests with the top ten.

The chain employs TRBV6-5 and TRBJ1-1; the D segment cannot be called with confidence. The sample taken for sequencing was blood. The origin of this receptor is a woman aged 18-29 years in good health. DNA sequence: TGTGCCAGCAGAACCTTCACGGGGACTGAAGCTTTCTTT. Its protein is CASRTFTGTEAFF.